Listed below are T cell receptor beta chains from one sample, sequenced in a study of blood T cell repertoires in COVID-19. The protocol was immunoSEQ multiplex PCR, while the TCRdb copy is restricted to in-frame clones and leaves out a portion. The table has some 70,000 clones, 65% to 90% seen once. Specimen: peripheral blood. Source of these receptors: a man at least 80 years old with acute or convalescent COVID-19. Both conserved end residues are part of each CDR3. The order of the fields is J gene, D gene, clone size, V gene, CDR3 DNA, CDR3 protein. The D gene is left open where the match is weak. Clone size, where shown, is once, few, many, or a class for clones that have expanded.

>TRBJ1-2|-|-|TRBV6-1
TGTGCCAGCAGTGTTTGGGCTCAAGGGGTCTCGAACTATGGCTACACCTTC
CASSVWAQGVSNYGYTF
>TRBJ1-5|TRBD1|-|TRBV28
TGTGCCAGCAGTTACAGGGGTGGGAATCAGCCCCAGCATTTT
CASSYRGGNQPQHF
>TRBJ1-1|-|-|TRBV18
TGTGCCAGCTCACCAAGGGGGGGGCCCACTGAAGCTTTCTTT
CASSPRGGPTEAFF
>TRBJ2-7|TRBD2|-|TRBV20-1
TGCAGTGCTAGTTCCAATAGCGGGGGGCGCTACGAGCAGTACTTC
CSASSNSGGRYEQYF
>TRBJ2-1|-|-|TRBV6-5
TGTGCCAGCAGTTATTCCGCGAGCCTCTTGAATGAGCAGTTCTTC
CASSYSASLLNEQFF
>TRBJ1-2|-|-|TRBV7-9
TGTGCCAGCAGCTTTGAGTTTCCACTCGGCTACACCTTC
CASSFEFPLGYTF
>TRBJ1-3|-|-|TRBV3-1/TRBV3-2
TGTGCCAGCAGTTCCAGGGGATTCGGAAACACCATATATTTT
CASSSRGFGNTIYF
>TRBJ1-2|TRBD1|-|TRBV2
TGTGCCATCACGAGCTCGGGACAGGGAATTTATGGCTACACCTTC
CAITSSGQGIYGYTF
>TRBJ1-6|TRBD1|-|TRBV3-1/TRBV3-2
TGTGCCAGCAGTCCTTATTCCGGGACAGGGGATAATTCACCCCTCCACTTT
CASSPYSGTGDNSPLHF
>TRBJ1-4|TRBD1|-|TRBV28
TGTGCCAGCAGATCACAGGGGGTCAGTGAAAAACTGTTTTTT
CASRSQGVSEKLFF
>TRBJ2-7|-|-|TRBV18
TGTGCCAGCTCACCCCCGAACCAGGGGTCCCACGAGCAGTACTTC
CASSPPNQGSHEQYF
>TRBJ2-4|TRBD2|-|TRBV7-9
TGTGCCAGCCGCCCGGGCGGGAGGGGGGGGGATACAGACATTCAGTACTTC
CASRPGGRGGDTDIQYF
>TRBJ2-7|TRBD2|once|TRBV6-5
TGTGCCAGCAGTTACCAGACTAGCGGGACCTACGAGCAGTACTTC
CASSYQTSGTYEQYF
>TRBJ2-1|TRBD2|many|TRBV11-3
TGTGCCAGCAGCTCGGGACTAGCTTACAATGAGCAGTTCTTC
CASSSGLAYNEQFF
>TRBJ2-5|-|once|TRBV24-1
TGTGCCACCAAGGCGGGAAATGAGGAGACCCAGTACTTC
CATKAGNEETQYF
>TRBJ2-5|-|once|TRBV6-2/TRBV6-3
TGTGCCAGCAGTCTGTCAAGCCGCCGGGAGACCCAGTACTTC
CASSLSSRRETQYF
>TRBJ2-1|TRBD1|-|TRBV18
TGTGCCAGCTCACCCAGAGGACAGGGGGCCTACAATGAGCAGTTCTTC
CASSPRGQGAYNEQFF
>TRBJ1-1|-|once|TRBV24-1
TGTGCCACCAGAAACTGGAACACTGAAGCTTTCTTT
CATRNWNTEAFF
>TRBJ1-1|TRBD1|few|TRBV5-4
TGTGCCAGCAGCGGACAGGGGGCGCCGAACACTGAAGCTTTCTTT
CASSGQGAPNTEAFF
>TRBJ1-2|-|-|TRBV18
TGTGCCAGCTCACCGGGTGCGGCTTTGAACTATGGCTACACCTTC
CASSPGAALNYGYTF
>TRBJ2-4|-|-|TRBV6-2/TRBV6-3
TGTGCCAGCAGTTACGGGGGGAGCCCCAAAAACATTCAGTACTTC
CASSYGGSPKNIQYF
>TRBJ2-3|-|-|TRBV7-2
TGTGCCAGCAGCTTCTTCTCCCTAATCTCGGATACGCAGTATTTT
CASSFFSLISDTQYF
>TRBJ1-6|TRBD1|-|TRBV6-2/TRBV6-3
TGTGCCAGCAGTTCACACAGGGGGTTTGGGAATTCACCCCTCCACTTT
CASSSHRGFGNSPLHF
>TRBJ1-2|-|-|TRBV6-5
TGTGCCAGCAGCGATATAGGAGCTAACTATGGCTACACCTTC
CASSDIGANYGYTF
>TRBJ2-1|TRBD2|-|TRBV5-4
TGTGCCAGCAGCTCCCTCCGCGGGAGGACCTATAGTGAGCAGTTCTTC
CASSSLRGRTYSEQFF
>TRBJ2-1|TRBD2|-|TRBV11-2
TGTGCCAGCAGCTCCCTGAGCGGGAGAAATGAGCAGTTCTTC
CASSSLSGRNEQFF
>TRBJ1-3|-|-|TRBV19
TGTGCCAGTACCTCCGAGCCGATCTCTGGAAACACCATATATTTT
CASTSEPISGNTIYF
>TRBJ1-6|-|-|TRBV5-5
TGTGCCAGCAGGCCCGGAGGGTCCTATAATTCACCCCTCCACTTT
CASRPGGSYNSPLHF
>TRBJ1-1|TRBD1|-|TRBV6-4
TGTGCCAGCAGGGAGGACAGGAGTACTGAAGCTTTCTTT
CASREDRSTEAFF
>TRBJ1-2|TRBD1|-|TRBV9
TGTGCCAGCAGCCCGGGGGGACAGGGGAGAGGCTACACCTTC
CASSPGGQGRGYTF
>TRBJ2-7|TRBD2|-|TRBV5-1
TGCGCCAGCAGCTTGGAACCAGCGGGAGGGCGAGACGAGCAGTACTTC
CASSLEPAGGRDEQYF
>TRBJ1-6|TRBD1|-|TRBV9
TGTGCCAGCAGCGTAGCAGAGGTGGGGACAGGGCTAGGATCACCCCTCCACTTT
CASSVAEVGTGLGSPLHF
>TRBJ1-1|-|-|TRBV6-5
TGTGCCAAAACACTAAAAACTGAAGCTTTCTTT
CAKTLKTEAFF
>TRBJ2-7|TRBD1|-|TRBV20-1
TGCAGTGCTAGTCCCGGGACAGGGATCTCCTACGAGCAGTACTTC
CSASPGTGISYEQYF
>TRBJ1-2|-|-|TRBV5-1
TGCGCCAGCAGCTTGCGATCCTGGACATCCGGCTACACCTTC
CASSLRSWTSGYTF
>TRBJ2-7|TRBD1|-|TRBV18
TGTGCCAGCTCACACGGACAGGGGGAAATCTACGAGCAGTACTTC
CASSHGQGEIYEQYF
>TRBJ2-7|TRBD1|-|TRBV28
TGTGCCAGCAGTGCAATAGGGACAGGGAAACACGAGCAGTACTTC
CASSAIGTGKHEQYF
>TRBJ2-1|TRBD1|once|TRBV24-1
TGTGCCACCAGTGATTTAAACAGGGGGCTATACAATGAGCAGTTCTTC
CATSDLNRGLYNEQFF
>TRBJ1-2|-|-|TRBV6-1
TGTGCCAGCACTGAAGACAGGCGCTATGGCTACACCTTC
CASTEDRRYGYTF
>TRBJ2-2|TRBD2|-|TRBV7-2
TGTGCCAGCAGCTTAAGGCGGCGTCGCGGGGGGGCGAACACCGGGGAGCTGTTTTTT
CASSLRRRRGGANTGELFF
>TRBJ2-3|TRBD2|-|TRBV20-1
TGCAGTAACGGGGGGGCGGATACGCAGTATTTT
CSNGGADTQYF
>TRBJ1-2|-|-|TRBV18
TGTGCCAGCTCACCGACAGATACTAACTATGGCTACACCTTC
CASSPTDTNYGYTF
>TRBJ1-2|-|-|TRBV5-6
TGTGCCAGCAGCTTCTGGCTGAACTATGGCTACACCTTC
CASSFWLNYGYTF
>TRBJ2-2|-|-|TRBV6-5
TGTGCCAGCTGGCGGCGGGGAGCGAACACCGGGGAGCTGTTTTTT
CASWRRGANTGELFF
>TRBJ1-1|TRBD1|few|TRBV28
TGTGCCAGCAGTTTCGACAGGGCGAACACTGAAGCTTTCTTT
CASSFDRANTEAFF
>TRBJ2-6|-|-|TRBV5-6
TGTGCCAGCAGCATTCAGTCAGGGTACTCTGGGGCCAACGTCCTGACTTTC
CASSIQSGYSGANVLTF
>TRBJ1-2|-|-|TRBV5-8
TGTGCCAGCAGCTTGGATCGGGGATCTGGCTATGGCTACACCTTC
CASSLDRGSGYGYTF
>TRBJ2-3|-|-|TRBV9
TGTGCCAGCAGTTCAGGGTCCGGTTTCACAGATACGCAGTATTTT
CASSSGSGFTDTQYF
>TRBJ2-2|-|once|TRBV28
TGTGCCAGCACCTACAGGGATGGCACCGGGGAGCTGTTTTTT
CASTYRDGTGELFF
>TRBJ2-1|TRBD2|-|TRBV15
TGTGCCACCAGCAGACCTAGCGGGGGGCCCTCCTACAATGAGCAGTTCTTC
CATSRPSGGPSYNEQFF
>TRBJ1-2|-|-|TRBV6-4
TGTGCCAGCAGTGACACCGACGGGGTTCGGCTCGGTGGCTACACCTTC
CASSDTDGVRLGGYTF
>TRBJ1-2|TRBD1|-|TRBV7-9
TGTGCCAGCAGCAAGCATATTACAGGGGGCAGTAACTATGGCTACACCTTC
CASSKHITGGSNYGYTF
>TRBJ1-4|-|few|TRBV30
TGTGCCTGGAGTGTACAGTTTGAAAAACTGTTTTTT
CAWSVQFEKLFF